This T cell receptor beta chain is from a study of T cell responses to AZD1222 COVID-19 vaccine. Findings and limits, study-wide: The sample set comprised mostly white British donors with more females, and clonal diversity was possibly underestimated. With dominance at 160-218 and 743-854, vaccine-associated CD4 TCRs spanned spike. Only a handful of people who got AZD1222 tested seropositive at baseline.

For this clone: No antigen is known for it.

Per germline, CDR1 MNHEY and CDR2 SVGAGI. The CDR3 has 15 residues. The V gene lost 0 bases and the J gene lost 1 base, with 9 bases spanning the gap. Produced via immunoSEQ multiplex PCR; TCRdb's table is partial and in-frame only. Of 150,000 to 200,000 clones listed, 85% to 95% are singletons. The TCR sequence derives from an adult who received the MenACWY meningococcal vaccine as a control. The rearrangement links TRBV6-5 to TRBJ1-2; D not resolved. The source was peripheral blood, collected 28 days after the second dose of the MenACWY control vaccine. CDR3 in DNA: TGTGCCAGCAGTTACTCGGCGCGGCTTAACTATGGCTACACCTTC. Protein product: CASSYSARLNYGYTF.